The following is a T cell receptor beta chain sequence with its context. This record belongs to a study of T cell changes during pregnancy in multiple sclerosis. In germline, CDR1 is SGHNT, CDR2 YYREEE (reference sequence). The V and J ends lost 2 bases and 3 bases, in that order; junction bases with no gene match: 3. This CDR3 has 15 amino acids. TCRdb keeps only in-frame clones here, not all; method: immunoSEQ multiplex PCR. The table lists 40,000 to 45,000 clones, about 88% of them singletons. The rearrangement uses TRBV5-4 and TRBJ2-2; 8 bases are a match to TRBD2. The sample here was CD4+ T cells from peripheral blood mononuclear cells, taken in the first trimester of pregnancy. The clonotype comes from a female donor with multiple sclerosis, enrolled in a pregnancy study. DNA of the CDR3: TGTGCCAGCAGCTTCGCGGGAGGCTACACCGGGGAGCTGTTTTTT. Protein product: CASSFAGGYTGELFF.